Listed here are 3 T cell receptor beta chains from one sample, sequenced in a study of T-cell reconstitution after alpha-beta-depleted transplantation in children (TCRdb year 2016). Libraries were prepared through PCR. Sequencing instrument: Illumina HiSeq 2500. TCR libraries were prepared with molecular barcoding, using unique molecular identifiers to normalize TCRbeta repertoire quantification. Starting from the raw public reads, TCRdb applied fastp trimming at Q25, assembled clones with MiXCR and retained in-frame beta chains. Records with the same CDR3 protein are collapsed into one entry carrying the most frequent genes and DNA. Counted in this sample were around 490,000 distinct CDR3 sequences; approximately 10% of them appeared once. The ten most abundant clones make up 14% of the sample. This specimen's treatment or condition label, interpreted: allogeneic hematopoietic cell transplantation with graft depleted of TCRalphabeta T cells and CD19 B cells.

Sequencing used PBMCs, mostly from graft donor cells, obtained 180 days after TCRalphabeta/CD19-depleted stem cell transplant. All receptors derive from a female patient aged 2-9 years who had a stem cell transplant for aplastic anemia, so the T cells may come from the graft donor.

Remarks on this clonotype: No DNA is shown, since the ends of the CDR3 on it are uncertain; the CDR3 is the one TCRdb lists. CDR3 sequence reads: CASSNNPRIKVGEGNTGELFF. The chain uses TRBV21-1 and TRBJ2-2; the D segment call TRBD2 is taken from the table without a DNA check. TRBV21-1 is a documented pseudogene. The CDR3 numbers 21 amino acids, ends counted.

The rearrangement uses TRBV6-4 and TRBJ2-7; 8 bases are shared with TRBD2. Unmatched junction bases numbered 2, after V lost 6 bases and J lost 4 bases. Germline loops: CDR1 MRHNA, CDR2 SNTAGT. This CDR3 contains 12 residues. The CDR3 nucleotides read TGTGCCAGCAGGGGACTAGAATACGAGCAGTACGTC. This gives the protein CASRGLEYEQYV.

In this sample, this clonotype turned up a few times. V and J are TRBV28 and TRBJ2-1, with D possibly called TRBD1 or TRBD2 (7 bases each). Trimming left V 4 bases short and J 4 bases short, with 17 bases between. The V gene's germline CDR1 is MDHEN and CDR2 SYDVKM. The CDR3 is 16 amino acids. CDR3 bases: TGTGCCAGCAGTTCCCATCAGGGGGGGATTTACAATGAGCAGTTCTTC. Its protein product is CASSSHQGGIYNEQFF.